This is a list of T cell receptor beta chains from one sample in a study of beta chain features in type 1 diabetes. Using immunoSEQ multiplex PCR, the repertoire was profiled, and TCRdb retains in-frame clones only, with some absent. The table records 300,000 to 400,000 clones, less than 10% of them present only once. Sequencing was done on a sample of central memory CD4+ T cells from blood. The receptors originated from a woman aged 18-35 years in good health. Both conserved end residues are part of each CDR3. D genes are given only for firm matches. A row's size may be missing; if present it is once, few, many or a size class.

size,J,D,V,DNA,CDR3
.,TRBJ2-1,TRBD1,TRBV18,TGTGCCAGCTTCTCACAGGGGGTCGTAAATGAGCAGTTCTTC,CASFSQGVVNEQFF
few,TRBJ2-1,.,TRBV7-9,TGTGCCAGCAGTTCCACAGGGAGCTCCTACAATGAGCAGTTCTTC,CASSSTGSSYNEQFF
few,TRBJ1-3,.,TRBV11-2,TGTGCCAGCAGCCAATCGGTCTCAGATCGAAACACCATATATTTT,CASSQSVSDRNTIYF
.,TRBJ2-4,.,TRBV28,TGTGCCAGCAGCCCCGGTGGTAAAAACATTCAGTACTTC,CASSPGGKNIQYF
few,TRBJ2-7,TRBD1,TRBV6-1,TGTGCCAGCAGTGAGGCACAGGGGCTTTGGGACGAGCAGTACTTC,CASSEAQGLWDEQYF
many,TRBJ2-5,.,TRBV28,TGTGCCAGCAGTCCGAACCGGGCCCCCTTGGAGACCCAGTACTTC,CASSPNRAPLETQYF
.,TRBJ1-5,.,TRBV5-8,TGTGCCAGCAGCTCGGACCCCGGGGGCAATCAGCCCCAGCATTTT,CASSSDPGGNQPQHF
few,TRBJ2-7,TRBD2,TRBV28,TGTGCCAGCAGAGGGACCGGGACTAGAAACTACGAGCAGTACTTC,CASRGTGTRNYEQYF
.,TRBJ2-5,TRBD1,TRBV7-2,TGTGCCAGCAGCTTACAGAGAGGGGGCGTTCAAGAGACCCAGTACTTC,CASSLQRGGVQETQYF
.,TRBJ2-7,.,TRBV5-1,TGCGCCAGCAGCTTTGGAGACAGAGCCCTCTCGTACGAGCAGTACTTC,CASSFGDRALSYEQYF
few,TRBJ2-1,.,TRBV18,TGTGCCAGCTCAGGGGTGGGACATCTTGAGCAGTTCTTC,CASSGVGHLEQFF
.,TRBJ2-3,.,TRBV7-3,TGTGCCAGCAGCTTAATGGGGCCGGGGACAGATACGCAGTATTTT,CASSLMGPGTDTQYF
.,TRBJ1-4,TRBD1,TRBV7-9,TGTGCCAGCAGCGAGGACAGGGGGCTGGGTGAAAAACTGTTTTTT,CASSEDRGLGEKLFF
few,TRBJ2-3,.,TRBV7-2,TGTGCCAGCAGCAATGGCATGAGTCATACGCAGTATTTT,CASSNGMSHTQYF
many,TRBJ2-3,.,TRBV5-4,TGTGCCAGCAGCTTAAGCACAGATACGCAGTATTTT,CASSLSTDTQYF
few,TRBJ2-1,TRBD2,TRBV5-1,TGCGCCAGCGGCGCGGGGGGGAGCTCCTACAATGAGCAGTTCTTC,CASGAGGSSYNEQFF
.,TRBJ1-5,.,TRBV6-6,TGTGCCAGCAGTGTGTCATCTGATCAGCCCCAGCATTTT,CASSVSSDQPQHF
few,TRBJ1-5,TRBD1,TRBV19,TGTGCCAGTAGTGGGAGACAGGGGAATCAGCCCCAGCATTTT,CASSGRQGNQPQHF
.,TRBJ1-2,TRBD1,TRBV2,TGTGCCAGCATAAGGGACAGGACTTCAGCTAACTATGGCTACACCTTC,CASIRDRTSANYGYTF
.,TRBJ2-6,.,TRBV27,TGTGCCAGCAGTTTCCGCGGGACAGCTTACTCTGGGGCCAACGTCCTGACTTTC,CASSFRGTAYSGANVLTF
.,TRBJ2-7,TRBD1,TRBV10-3,TGTGCCATCAGTGGCTCAGGGGGCTACGAGCAGTACTTC,CAISGSGGYEQYF
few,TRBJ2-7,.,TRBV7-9,TGTGCCAGCAGCTTAGCAGGGATAATCGACGAGCAGTACTTC,CASSLAGIIDEQYF
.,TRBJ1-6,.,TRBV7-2,TGTGCCAGCAGCTTTCCCGTCAGTAGCTCCTATAATTCACCCCTCCACTTT,CASSFPVSSSYNSPLHF
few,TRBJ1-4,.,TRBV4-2,TGTGCCAGCAGCCAAGAGGGGACGGTGTTTTTT,CASSQEGTVFF
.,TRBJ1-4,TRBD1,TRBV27,TGTGCCAGCAGTTCCGCCCGGGACAGGGGTTCCTTAGCAACTAATGAAAAACTGTTTTTT,CASSSARDRGSLATNEKLFF
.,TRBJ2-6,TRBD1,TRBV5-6,TGTGCCAGCAGCGCGGGGGACAGGGTCTCTGGGGCCAACGTCCTGACTTTC,CASSAGDRVSGANVLTF
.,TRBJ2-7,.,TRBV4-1,TGCGCCAGCAGCCCGAAGTCCCGGGGGAGCTCCTACGAGCAGTACTTC,CASSPKSRGSSYEQYF
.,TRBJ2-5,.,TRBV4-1,TGCGCCAGCAGCCAAGTCATAGAAGGTGGGACCCAGTACTTC,CASSQVIEGGTQYF
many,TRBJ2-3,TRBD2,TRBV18,TGTGCCAGCTCACCTGGGCTAGCGGCAACAGATACGCAGTATTTT,CASSPGLAATDTQYF
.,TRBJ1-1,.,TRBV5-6,TGTGCCAGCAGCTGGACCAGGAACACTGAAGCTTTCTTT,CASSWTRNTEAFF
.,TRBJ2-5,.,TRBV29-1,TGCAGCGTTGATACAGGGCTAGAGACCCAGTACTTC,CSVDTGLETQYF
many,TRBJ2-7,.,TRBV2,TGTGCCAGCAGTTCGGGGCTGATGTACGAGCAGTACTTC,CASSSGLMYEQYF
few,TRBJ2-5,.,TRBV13,TGTGCCAGCAGCTTATTGGGGGGGCCCGGCGAGACCCAGTACTTC,CASSLLGGPGETQYF
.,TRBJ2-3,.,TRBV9,TGTGCCAGCAGCGTAAGAGACTGGGATACGCAGTATTTT,CASSVRDWDTQYF
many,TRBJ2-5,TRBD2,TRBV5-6,TGTGCCAGCAGCTTGTACTCGGTAGCGGGAGGTGAAGAGACCCAGTACTTC,CASSLYSVAGGEETQYF
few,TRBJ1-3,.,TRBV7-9,TGTGCCACCGCCGGGTCAGAAGACACCATATATTTT,CATAGSEDTIYF
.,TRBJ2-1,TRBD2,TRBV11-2,TGTGCCAGCAGCTTAGGCGGGAGCTCCTACAGTGAGCAGTTCTTC,CASSLGGSSYSEQFF
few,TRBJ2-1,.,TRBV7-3,TGTGCCAGCAGCTTATCTAGAGATGGGACTGAGCAGTTCTTC,CASSLSRDGTEQFF
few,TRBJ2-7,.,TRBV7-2,TGTGCCAGCAGCTTAGTCGGGACCATCTCCTACGAGCAGTACTTC,CASSLVGTISYEQYF
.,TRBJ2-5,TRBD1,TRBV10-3,TGTGCCATCAGTGAGTCGAGAACAGGGGGCGCGGAGACCCAGTACTTC,CAISESRTGGAETQYF
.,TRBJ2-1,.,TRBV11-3,TGTGCCAGCAGCTTAGGTAACACAGGGCCGTTCAATGAGCAGTTCTTC,CASSLGNTGPFNEQFF
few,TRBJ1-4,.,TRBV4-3,TGCGCCAGCAGCCAGGAGGGGGTGATGAATGAAAAACTGTTTTTT,CASSQEGVMNEKLFF